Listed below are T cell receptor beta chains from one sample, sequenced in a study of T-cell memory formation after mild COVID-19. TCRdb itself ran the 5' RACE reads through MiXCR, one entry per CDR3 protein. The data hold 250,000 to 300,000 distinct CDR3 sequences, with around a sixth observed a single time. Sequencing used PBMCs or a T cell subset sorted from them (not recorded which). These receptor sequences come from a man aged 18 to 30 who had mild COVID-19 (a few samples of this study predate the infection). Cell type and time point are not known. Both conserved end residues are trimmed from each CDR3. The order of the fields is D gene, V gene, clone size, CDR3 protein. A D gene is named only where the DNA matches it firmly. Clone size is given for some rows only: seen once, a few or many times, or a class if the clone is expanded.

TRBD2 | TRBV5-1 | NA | ASSQSGGTYNEQF
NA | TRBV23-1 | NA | ASSQPLWAGFNNEQF
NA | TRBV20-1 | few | SAIDPGGQADTQY
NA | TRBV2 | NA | ASSVGTQY
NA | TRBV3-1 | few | ASSQAGGNGYT
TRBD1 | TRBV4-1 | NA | ASRVNRGNYGYT
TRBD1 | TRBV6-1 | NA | ASSLRQGTTGNTIY
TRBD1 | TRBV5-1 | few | ASSLGTGQVGSAQH
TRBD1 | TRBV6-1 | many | ASSEATGDNQPQH
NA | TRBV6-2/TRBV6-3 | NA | ASWAAGTDTQY
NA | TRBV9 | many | ASSVGAGEQY
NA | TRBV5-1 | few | ASSLEQTASPLH
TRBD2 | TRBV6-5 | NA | ASSLPGLAGGSNTGELF
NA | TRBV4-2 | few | ASSQEGSSGETQY
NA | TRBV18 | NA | ASSPGGSHYT
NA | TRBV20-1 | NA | SAMDSRYEQY
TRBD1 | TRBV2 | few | ASKTGLRYEQY
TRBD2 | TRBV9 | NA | ASSASGQDYNEQF
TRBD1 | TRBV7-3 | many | ASSFTGGPEATQY
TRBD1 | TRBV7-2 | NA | ASSLAHRGLGYT
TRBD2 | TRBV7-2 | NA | ASSSGLAGGADTQY
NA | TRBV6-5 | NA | ASSYDPNSPLH
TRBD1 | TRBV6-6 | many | ASRTGPNEKLF
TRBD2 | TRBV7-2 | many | ASSATSGVQETQY
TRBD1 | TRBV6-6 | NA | ASSASRTGNSPLH
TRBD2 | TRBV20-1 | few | SAGGLAFGYETQY
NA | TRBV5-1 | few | ASSPGVNSYNEQF
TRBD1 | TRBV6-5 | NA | ASRRTGYQPQH
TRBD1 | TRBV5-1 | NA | ASSVDRAGTEAF
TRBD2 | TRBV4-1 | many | ASSHTSGEQF
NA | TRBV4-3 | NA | ASSQGLGFEQF
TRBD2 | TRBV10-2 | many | AGGGGAVDTQY
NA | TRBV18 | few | ASSPGRAQETQY
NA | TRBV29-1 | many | SVAWAGSYEQY
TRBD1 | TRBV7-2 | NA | ASSSRGFSSYEQY
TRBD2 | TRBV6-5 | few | ASGYSGGITDTQY
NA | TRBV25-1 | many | ASRGDTGELF
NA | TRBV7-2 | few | ASSWAIRGTGELF
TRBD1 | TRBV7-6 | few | ASSLGDRDRDTQY
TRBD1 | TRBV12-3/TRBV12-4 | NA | ASSVGQGLRSPLH
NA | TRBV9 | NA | ASSGQALGTQY
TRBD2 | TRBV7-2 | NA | ASSSSLLAGYNEQF
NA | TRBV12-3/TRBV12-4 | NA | AILAGRGEQF
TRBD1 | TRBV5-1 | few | ASSSPGTGGRETQY
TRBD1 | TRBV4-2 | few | ASSPDRGWGDYNEQF
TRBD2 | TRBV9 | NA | ASSASSGGANGELF
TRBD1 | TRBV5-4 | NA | ASSSGQGRNIQY
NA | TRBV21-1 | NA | ASSERGDEAYNEQF
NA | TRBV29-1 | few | SVAREGYGYT
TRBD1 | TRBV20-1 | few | SARRTGKETQY
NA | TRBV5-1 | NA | ASSSLTDNYGYT
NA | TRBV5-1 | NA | ASHPVGPSYSGANVLT
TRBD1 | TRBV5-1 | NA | ASDTGTGGWDTQY
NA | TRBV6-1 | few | ASKLNYEQY
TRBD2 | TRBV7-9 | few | ASSLPLAGGYNEQF